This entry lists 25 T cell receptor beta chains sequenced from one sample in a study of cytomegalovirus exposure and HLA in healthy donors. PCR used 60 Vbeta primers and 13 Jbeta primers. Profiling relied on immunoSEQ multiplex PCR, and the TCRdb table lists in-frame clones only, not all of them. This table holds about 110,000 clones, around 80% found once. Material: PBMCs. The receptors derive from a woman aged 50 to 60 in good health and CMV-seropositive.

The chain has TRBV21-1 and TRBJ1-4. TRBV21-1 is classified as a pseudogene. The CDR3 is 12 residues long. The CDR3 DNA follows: TGTGCCAGCAGGAAATTCGATGAAAAACTGTTTTTT. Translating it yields CASRKFDEKLFF.

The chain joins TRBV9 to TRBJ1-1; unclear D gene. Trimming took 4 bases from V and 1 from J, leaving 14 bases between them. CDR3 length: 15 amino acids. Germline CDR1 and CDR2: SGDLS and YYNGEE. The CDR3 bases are TGTGCCAGCAGCCCCCGGCACGACTCGAACACTGAAGCTTTCTTT. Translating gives CASSPRHDSNTEAFF.

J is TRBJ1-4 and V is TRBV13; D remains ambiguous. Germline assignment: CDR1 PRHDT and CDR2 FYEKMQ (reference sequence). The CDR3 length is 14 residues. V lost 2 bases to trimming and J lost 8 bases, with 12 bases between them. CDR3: CASSLRRGYEKLFF. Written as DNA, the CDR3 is TGTGCCAGCAGCTTAAGGAGAGGGTACGAAAAACTGTTTTTT.

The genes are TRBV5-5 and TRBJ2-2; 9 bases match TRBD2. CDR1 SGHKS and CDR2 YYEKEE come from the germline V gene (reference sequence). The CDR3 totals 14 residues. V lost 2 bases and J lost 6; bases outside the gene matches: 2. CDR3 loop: CASSLAGGSGELFF. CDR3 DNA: TGTGCCAGCAGCTTAGCGGGGGGATCCGGGGAGCTGTTTTTT.

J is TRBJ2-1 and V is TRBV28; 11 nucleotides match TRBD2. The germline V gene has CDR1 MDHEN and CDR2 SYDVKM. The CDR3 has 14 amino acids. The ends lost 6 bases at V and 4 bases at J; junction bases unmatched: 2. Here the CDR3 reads CASRTSGTYNEQFF. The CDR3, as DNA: TGTGCCAGCAGGACTAGCGGGACATACAATGAGCAGTTCTTC. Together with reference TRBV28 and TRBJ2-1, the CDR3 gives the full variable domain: DVKVTQSSRYLVKRTGEKVFLECVQDMDHENMFWYRQDPGLGLRLIYFSYDVKMKEKGDIPEGYSVSREKKERFSLILESASTNQTSMYLCASRTSGTYNEQFFGPGTRLTVL.

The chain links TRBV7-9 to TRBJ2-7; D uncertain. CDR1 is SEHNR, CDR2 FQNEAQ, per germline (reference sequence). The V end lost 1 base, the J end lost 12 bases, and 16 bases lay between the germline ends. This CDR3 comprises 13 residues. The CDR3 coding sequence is TGTGCCAGCAGCTTAGGGGTGCTGGGCAAGAGGTACTTC. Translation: CASSLGVLGKRYF.

In DNA, the CDR3 is TGCGCCAGCAGCAGCCGGGGAGGTTTCCTGGAACTCACCTTC. Translation gives CASSSRGGFLELTF. The genes are TRBV4-1 and TRBJ1-2; D uncertain. The CDR3 runs to 14 residues. The germline V gene has CDR1 MGHRA and CDR2 YSYEKL. V was cut by 5 bases and J by 13 bases, with 23 bases left in between.

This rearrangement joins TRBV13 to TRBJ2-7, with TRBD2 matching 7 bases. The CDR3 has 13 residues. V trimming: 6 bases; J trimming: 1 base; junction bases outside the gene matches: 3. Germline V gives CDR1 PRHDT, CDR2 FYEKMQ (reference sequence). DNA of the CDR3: TGTGCCAGCAGGGGAGGGTCGTCCTACGAGCAGTACTTC. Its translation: CASRGGSSYEQYF.

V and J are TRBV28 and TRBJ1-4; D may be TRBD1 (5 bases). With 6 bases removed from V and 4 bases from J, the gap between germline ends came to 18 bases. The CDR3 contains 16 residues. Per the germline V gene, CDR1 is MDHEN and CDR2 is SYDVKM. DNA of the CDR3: TGTGCCAGCAGCAAAGGCGGAGGGGCTATTAATGAAAAACTGTTTTTT. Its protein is CASSKGGGAINEKLFF.

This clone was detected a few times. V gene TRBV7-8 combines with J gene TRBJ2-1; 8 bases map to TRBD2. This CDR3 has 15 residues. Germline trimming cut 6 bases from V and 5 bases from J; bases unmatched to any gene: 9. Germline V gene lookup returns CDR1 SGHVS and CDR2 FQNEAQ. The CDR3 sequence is CASRGRRGGNNEQFF. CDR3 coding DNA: TGTGCCAGCAGGGGGCGACGGGGGGGAAACAATGAGCAGTTCTTC.

In DNA, the CDR3 is TGTGCCAGCAGTGACAGGGGGCGAATCTATGGCTACACCTTC. Protein: CASSDRGRIYGYTF. The chain has TRBV2 and TRBJ1-2; 8 positions agree with TRBD1. The J segment lost 4 bases and the V segment lost 3 bases, leaving 4 bases of the junction unmatched. This CDR3 has 14 amino acids. Germline values: CDR1 SNHLY, CDR2 FYNNEI.

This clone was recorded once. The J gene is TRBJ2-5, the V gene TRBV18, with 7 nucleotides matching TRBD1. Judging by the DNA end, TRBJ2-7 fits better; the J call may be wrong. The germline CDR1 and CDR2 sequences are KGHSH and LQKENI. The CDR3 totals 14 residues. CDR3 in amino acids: CASSPSGGSYEQYF. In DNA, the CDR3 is TGTGCCAGCTCACCATCAGGGGGCTCCTACGAGCAGTACTTC.

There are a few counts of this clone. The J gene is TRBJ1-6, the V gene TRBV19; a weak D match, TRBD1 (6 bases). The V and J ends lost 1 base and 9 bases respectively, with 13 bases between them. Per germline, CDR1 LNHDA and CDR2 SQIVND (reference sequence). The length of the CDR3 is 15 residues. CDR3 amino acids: CASSIGGGKGSPLHF. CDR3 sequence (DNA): TGTGCCAGTAGTATAGGCGGGGGCAAAGGTTCACCCCTCCACTTT.

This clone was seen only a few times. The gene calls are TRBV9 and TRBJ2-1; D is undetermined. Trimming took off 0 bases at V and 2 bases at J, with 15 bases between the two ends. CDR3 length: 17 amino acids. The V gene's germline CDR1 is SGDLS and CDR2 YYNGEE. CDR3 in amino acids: CASSVALPGRPYNEQFF. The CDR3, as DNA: TGTGCCAGCAGCGTAGCTTTGCCAGGCCGGCCCTACAATGAGCAGTTCTTC.

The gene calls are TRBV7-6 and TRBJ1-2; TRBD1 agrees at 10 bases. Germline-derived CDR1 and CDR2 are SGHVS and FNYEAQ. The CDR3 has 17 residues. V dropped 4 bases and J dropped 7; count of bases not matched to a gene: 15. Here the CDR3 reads CASSSSSDRGQGAGYTF. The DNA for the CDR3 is TGTGCCAGCAGCTCCTCCTCCGACAGGGGGCAGGGTGCTGGCTACACCTTC.

This chain's CDR3 is CASSPGVGSGNTIYF. CDR3 nucleotide sequence: TGTGCCAGCAGCCCCGGGGTGGGCTCTGGAAACACCATATATTTT. This chain joins TRBV7-8 and TRBJ1-3; D is unresolved. Trimming cost V 5 bases and J 0 bases, with 11 bases left between them. Germline V CDR1 and CDR2: SGHVS, FQNEAQ. The CDR3 contains 15 residues.

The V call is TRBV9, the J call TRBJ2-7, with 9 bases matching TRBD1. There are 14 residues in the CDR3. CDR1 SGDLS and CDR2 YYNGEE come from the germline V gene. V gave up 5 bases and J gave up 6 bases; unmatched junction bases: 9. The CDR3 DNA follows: TGTGCCAGCAGTTTTTCGACAGGGGGGAGCGAGCAGTACTTC. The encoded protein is CASSFSTGGSEQYF.

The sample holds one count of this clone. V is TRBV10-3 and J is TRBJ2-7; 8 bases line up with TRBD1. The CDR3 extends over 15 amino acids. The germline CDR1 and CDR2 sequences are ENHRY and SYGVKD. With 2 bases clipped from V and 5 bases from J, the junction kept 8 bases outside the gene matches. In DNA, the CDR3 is TGTGCCATCAGTGAGATGGGGCAGGGGGCCAACGAGCAGTACTTC. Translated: CAISEMGQGANEQYF.

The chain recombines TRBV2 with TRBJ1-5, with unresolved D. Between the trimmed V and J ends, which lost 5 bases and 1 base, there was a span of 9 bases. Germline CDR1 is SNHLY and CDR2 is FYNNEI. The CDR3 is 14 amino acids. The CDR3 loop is CASSPRRSNQPQHF. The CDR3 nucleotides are TGTGCCAGCAGTCCCCGGCGGAGCAATCAGCCCCAGCATTTT.

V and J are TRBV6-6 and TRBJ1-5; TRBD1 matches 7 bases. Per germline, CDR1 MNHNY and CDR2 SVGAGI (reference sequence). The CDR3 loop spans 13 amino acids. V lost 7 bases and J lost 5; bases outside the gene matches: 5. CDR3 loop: CASNLDRDQPQHF. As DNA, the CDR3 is TGTGCCAGCAATTTAGACAGGGATCAGCCCCAGCATTTT.

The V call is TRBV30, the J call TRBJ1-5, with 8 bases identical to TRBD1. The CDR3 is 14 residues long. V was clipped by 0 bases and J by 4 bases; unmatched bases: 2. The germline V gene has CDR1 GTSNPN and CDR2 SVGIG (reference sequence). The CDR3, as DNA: TGTGCCTGGAGTGTCGGACAGGGAAATCAGCCCCAGCATTTT. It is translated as CAWSVGQGNQPQHF.

CDR3 sequence reads: CASRFPGPGNQPQHF. CDR3 nucleotides: TGTGCCAGCCGCTTCCCGGGCCCAGGGAATCAGCCCCAGCATTTT. V gene TRBV6-6 combines with J gene TRBJ1-5; TRBD1 is a possible D gene (5 bases). The V and J ends lost 8 bases and 4 bases respectively, with 18 bases between them. The V gene's germline CDR1 is MNHNY and CDR2 SVGAGI (reference sequence). The CDR3 contains 15 residues.

The DNA of the CDR3 is TGCGCCAGCAGCCCGGGACTAGCGGGGGCGGGCGAGCAGTACTTC. This encodes CASSPGLAGAGEQYF. The chain carries TRBV5-1 and TRBJ2-7, with 14 bases matching TRBD2. The V gene end was trimmed by 4 bases and the J gene end by 6 bases; junction bases not matched to a gene: 6. The CDR3 extends over 15 amino acids. Germline-derived CDR1 and CDR2 are SGHRS and YFSETQ. Variable domain in full (rest from reference TRBV5-1 and TRBJ2-7): KAGVTQTPRYLIKTRGQQVTLSCSPISGHRSVSWYQQTPGQGLQFLFEYFSETQRNKGNFPGRFSGRQFSNSRSEMNVSTLELGDSALYLCASSPGLAGAGEQYFGPGTRLTVT.

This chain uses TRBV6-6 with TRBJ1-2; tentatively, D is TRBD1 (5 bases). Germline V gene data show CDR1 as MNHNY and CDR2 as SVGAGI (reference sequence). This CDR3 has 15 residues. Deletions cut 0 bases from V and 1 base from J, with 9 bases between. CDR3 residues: CASSYSWQGNYGYTF. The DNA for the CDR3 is TGTGCCAGCAGTTACTCGTGGCAGGGTAACTATGGCTACACCTTC.

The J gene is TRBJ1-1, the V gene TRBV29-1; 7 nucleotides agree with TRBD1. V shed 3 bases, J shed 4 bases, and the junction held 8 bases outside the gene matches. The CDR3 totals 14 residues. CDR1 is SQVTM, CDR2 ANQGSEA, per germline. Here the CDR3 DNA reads TGCAGCGTTGAGCGGGAGGGGGCGAGCACTGAAGCTTTCTTT. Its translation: CSVEREGASTEAFF.